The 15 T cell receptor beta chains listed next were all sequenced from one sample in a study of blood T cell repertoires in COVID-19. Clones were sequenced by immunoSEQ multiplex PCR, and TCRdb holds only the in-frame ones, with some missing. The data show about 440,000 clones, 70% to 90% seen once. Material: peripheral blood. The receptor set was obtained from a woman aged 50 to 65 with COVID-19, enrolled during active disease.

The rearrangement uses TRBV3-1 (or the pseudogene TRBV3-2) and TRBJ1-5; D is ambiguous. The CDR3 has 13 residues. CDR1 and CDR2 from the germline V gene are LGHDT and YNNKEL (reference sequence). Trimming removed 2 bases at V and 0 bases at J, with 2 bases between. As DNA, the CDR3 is TGTGCCAGCAGCCAATATAGCAATCAGCCCCAGCATTTT. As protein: CASSQYSNQPQHF.

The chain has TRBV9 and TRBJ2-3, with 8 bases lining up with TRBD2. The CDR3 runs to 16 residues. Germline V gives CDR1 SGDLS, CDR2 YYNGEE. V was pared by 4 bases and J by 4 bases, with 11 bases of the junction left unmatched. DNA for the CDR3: TGTGCCAGCAGCTCGAGGACGGCGGGGGGTGCAGATACGCAGTATTTT. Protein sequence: CASSSRTAGGADTQYF.

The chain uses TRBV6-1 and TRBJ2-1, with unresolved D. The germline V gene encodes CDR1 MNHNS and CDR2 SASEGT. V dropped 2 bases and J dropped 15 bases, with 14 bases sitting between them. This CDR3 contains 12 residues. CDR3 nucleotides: TGTGCCAGCAGTGAATCCTTCGGGTTGGGGTTCTTC. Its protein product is CASSESFGLGFF.

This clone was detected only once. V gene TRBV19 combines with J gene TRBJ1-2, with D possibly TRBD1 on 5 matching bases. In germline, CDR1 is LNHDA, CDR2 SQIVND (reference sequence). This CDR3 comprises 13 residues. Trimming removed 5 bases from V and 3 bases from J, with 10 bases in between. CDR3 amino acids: CASSRGGDYGYTF. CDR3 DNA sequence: TGTGCCAGTAGTCGCGGAGGGGACTATGGCTACACCTTC.

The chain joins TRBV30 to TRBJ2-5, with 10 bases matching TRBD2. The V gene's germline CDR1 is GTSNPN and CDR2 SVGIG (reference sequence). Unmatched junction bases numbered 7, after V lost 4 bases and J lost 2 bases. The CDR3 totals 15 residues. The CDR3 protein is CAWTASGGPQETQYF. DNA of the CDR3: TGTGCCTGGACGGCTAGCGGGGGTCCACAAGAGACCCAGTACTTC.

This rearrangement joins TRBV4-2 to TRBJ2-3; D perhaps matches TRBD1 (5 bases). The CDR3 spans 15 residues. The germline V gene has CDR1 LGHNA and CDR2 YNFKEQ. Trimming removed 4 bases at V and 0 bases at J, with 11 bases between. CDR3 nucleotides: TGTGCCAGCAGCCGGGGCAGTCCTAGCACAGATACGCAGTATTTT. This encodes CASSRGSPSTDTQYF.

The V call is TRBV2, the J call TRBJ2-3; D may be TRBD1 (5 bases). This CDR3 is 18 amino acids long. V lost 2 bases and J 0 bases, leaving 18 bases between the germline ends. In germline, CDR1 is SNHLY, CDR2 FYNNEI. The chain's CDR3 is CASSETPFRATSTDTQYF. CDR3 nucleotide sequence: TGTGCCAGCAGTGAAACGCCGTTCAGGGCAACTAGCACAGATACGCAGTATTTT.

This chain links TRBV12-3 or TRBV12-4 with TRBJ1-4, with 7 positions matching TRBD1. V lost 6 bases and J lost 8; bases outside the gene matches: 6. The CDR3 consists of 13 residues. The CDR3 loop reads CASSYNRGEKLFF. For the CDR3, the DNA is TGTGCCAGCAGCTACAACAGGGGAGAAAAACTGTTTTTT.

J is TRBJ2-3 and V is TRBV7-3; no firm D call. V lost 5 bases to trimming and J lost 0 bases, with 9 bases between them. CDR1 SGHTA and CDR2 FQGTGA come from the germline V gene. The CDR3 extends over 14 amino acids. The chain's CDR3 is CASSPGGSTDTQYF. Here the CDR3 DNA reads TGTGCCAGCAGCCCCGGTGGTAGCACAGATACGCAGTATTTT.

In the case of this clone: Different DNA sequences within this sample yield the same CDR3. The CDR3 DNA follows: TGTGCCAGTAGCGGGACAGCTAATCAGCCCCAGCATTTT. Translating gives CASSGTANQPQHF. The chain uses TRBV19 and TRBJ1-5; 7 nucleotides agree with TRBD1. This CDR3 region has 13 residues. V lost 6 bases to trimming and J lost 4 bases; unmatched junction nucleotides: 3. Per germline, CDR1 LNHDA and CDR2 SQIVND (reference sequence). The full variable domain, with the rest looked up from reference TRBV19 and TRBJ1-5, is DGGITQSPKYLFRKEGQNVTLSCEQNLNHDAMYWYRQDPGQGLRLIYYSQIVNDFQKGDIAEGYSVSREKKESFPLTVTSAQKNPTAFYLCASSGTANQPQHFGDGTRLSIL.

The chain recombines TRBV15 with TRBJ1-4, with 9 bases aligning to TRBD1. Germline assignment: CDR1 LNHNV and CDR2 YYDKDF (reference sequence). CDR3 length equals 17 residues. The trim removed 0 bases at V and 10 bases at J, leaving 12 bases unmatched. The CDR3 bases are TGTGCCACCAGCAGAGATCTAACGACAGGGGGTATTGTAAAACTGTTTTTT. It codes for CATSRDLTTGGIVKLFF.

The CDR3 DNA reads as TGTGCCTGGAGTGGTTGGACAGGGGGTGAAAAACTGTTTTTT. Translating gives CAWSGWTGGEKLFF. This rearrangement joins TRBV30 to TRBJ1-4; the match to TRBD1 covers 10 bases. The CDR3 totals 14 residues. J lost 7 bases, V lost 1 base, and 3 bases had no gene match. CDR1 GTSNPN and CDR2 SVGIG come from the germline V gene (reference sequence).

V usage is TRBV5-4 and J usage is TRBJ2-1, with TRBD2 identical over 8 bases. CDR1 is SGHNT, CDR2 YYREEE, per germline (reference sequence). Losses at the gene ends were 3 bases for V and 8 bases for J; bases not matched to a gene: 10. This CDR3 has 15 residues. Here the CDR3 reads CASSSRSGGLDEQFF. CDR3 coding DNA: TGTGCCAGCAGCTCTCGAAGCGGGGGTCTCGATGAGCAGTTCTTC.

The CDR3 region has the DNA TGTGCCACCAGCCCCAGCCGGGATAACTATGGCTACACCTTC. It encodes CATSPSRDNYGYTF. The chain links TRBV15 to TRBJ1-2; D is uncertain. The V end was cut by 5 bases, the J end by 1 base, with 11 bases between. Germline CDR1 is LNHNV and CDR2 is YYDKDF (reference sequence). The CDR3 contains 14 residues.

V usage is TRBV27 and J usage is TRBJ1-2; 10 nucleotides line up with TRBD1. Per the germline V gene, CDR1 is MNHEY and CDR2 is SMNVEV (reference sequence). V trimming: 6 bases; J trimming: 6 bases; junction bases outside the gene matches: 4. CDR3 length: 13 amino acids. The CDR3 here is CASRTGGDNGYTF. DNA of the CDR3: TGTGCCAGCAGGACAGGGGGCGACAATGGCTACACCTTC.